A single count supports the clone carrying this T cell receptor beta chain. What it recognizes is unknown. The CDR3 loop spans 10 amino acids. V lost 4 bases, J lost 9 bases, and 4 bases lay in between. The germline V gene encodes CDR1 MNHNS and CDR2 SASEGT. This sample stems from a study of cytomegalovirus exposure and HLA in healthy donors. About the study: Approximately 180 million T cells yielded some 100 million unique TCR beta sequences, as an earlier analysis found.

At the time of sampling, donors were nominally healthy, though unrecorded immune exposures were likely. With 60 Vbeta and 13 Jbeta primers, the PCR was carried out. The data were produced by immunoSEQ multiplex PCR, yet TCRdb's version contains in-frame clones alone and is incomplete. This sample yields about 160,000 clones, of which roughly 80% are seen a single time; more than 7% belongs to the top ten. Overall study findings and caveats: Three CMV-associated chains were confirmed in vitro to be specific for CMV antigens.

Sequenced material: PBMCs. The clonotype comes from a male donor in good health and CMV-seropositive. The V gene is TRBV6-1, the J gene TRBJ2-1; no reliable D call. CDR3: CASSVSEQFF. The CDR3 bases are TGTGCCAGCAGTGTCAGTGAGCAGTTCTTC.